This T cell receptor beta chain was profiled in a study of T cell responses to AZD1222 COVID-19 vaccine. Whole-study findings and limits: Dominant CD4 TCR responses targeted spike regions 160-218 and 743-854. Clonal diversity was possibly underestimated, and white British individuals and females predominated among donors.

This CDR3 is 16 amino acids long. Trimming removed 7 bases from V and 1 base from J, with 19 bases in between. This clone was counted between two and nine times. Its matching antigen is unknown. Only in-frame clones appear in the TCRdb table, and some are missing; sequencing was by immunoSEQ multiplex PCR. The sample lists under 150,000 clones, roughly 88% occurring once. The rearrangement links TRBV6-7 to TRBJ1-1; perhaps TRBD1 as D (6 bases). TRBV6-7 counts as an open reading frame of uncertain function. The clonotype originates from an adult in good health. Source: peripheral blood, taken on day 0 of AZD1222 vaccination. The CDR3 loop is CASIYRDTSPNTEAFF. The CDR3 DNA reads as TGTGCCAGCATCTACCGGGACACATCTCCGAACACTGAAGCTTTCTTT.